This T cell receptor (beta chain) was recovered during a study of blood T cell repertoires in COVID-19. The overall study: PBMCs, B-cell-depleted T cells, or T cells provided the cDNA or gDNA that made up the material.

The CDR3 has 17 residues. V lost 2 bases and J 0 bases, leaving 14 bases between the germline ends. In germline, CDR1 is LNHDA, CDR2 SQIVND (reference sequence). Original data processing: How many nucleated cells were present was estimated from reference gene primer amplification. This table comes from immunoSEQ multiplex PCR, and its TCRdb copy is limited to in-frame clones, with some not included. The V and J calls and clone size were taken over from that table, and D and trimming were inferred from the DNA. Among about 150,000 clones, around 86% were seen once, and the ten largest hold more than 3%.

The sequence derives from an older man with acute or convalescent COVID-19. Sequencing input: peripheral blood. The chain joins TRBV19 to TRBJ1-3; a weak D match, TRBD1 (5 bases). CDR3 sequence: CASSIFSGSSSGNTIYF. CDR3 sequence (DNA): TGTGCCAGTAGTATATTCTCAGGGTCAAGCTCTGGAAACACCATATATTTT. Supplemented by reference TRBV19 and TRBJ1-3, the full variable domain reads DGGITQSPKYLFRKEGQNVTLSCEQNLNHDAMYWYRQDPGQGLRLIYYSQIVNDFQKGDIAEGYSVSREKKESFPLTVTSAQKNPTAFYLCASSIFSGSSSGNTIYFGEGSWLTVV.